These T cell receptor beta chains were read from a single sample in a study of PD-1 blockade in classical Hodgkin lymphoma. Sequencing was performed with immunoSEQ multiplex PCR; in TCRdb, only in-frame clones are kept and a portion is missing. The data show some 100,000 clones, with 85% to 95% seen just once and just under 2% held by the top ten. Specimen: peripheral blood mononuclear cells (PBMCs), collected before the fourth cycle of nivolumab. Receptor source: a human donor with classical Hodgkin lymphoma. Both conserved end residues are part of each CDR3. D genes are given only for firm matches. The size field is filled for only some rows; it gives once, few, many or a size class.

J gene: TRBJ2-5
D gene: NA
V gene: TRBV7-9
clone size: NA
CDR3 DNA: TGTGCCAGCAGCCCCCCACTGGGTGGGAGGCCCGCGGAGACCCAGTACTTC
CDR3 protein: CASSPPLGGRPAETQYF

J gene: TRBJ1-4
D gene: TRBD1
V gene: TRBV27
clone size: NA
CDR3 DNA: TGTGCCAGCAGCCGCCTACAGGGGCTAGGCGAAAAACTGTTTTTT
CDR3 protein: CASSRLQGLGEKLFF

J gene: TRBJ1-4
D gene: NA
V gene: TRBV2
clone size: NA
CDR3 DNA: TGTGCCAGCGCCGTAAGTGGAGATGAAAAACTGTTTTTT
CDR3 protein: CASAVSGDEKLFF

J gene: TRBJ2-3
D gene: NA
V gene: TRBV5-1
clone size: NA
CDR3 DNA: TGCGCCAGCAGCTTGTCTAGCCCTAGCACAGATACGCAGTATTTT
CDR3 protein: CASSLSSPSTDTQYF

J gene: TRBJ2-3
D gene: TRBD2
V gene: TRBV5-6
clone size: NA
CDR3 DNA: TGTGCCAGCAGCCTTAGCGGGAGGACCACAGATACGCAGTATTTT
CDR3 protein: CASSLSGRTTDTQYF

J gene: TRBJ2-3
D gene: TRBD1
V gene: TRBV7-9
clone size: NA
CDR3 DNA: TGTGCCAGCAGCTCAGACACACAGGGGGCGTTAGATACGCAGTATTTT
CDR3 protein: CASSSDTQGALDTQYF

J gene: TRBJ1-1
D gene: TRBD1
V gene: TRBV5-1
clone size: NA
CDR3 DNA: TGCGCCAGCAGCCCCCGGACAGGTCCCATGAACACTGAAGCTTTCTTT
CDR3 protein: CASSPRTGPMNTEAFF

J gene: TRBJ1-2
D gene: NA
V gene: TRBV2
clone size: NA
CDR3 DNA: TGTGCCAGCATTGGTTATTCCAGGAGCGGCTACACCTTC
CDR3 protein: CASIGYSRSGYTF

J gene: TRBJ1-4
D gene: TRBD1
V gene: TRBV28
clone size: NA
CDR3 DNA: TGTGCCAGCAAACAGGGGGCTGGAGAAAAACTGTTTTTT
CDR3 protein: CASKQGAGEKLFF

J gene: TRBJ2-7
D gene: TRBD1
V gene: TRBV2
clone size: NA
CDR3 DNA: TGTGCCAGCAGTGAACTGGGACAGAGGAGCTCCTACGAGCAGTACTTC
CDR3 protein: CASSELGQRSSYEQYF

J gene: TRBJ1-6
D gene: NA
V gene: TRBV4-1
clone size: NA
CDR3 DNA: TGCGCCAGCAGCCAAGTACCAGACACCTATAATTCACCCCTCCACTTT
CDR3 protein: CASSQVPDTYNSPLHF

J gene: TRBJ2-7
D gene: TRBD2
V gene: TRBV10-1
clone size: once
CDR3 DNA: TGCGCCAGCAGCGAAGGACTAGCGCATCCCTACGAGCAGTACTTC
CDR3 protein: CASSEGLAHPYEQYF

J gene: TRBJ2-1
D gene: NA
V gene: TRBV5-1
clone size: NA
CDR3 DNA: TGCGCCAGCAGCGGGAACATCTATGAGCAGTTCTTC
CDR3 protein: CASSGNIYEQFF

J gene: TRBJ1-1
D gene: NA
V gene: TRBV27
clone size: NA
CDR3 DNA: TGTGCCAGCAGTTGGGGAGGGGCGAGGACTGAAGCTTTCTTT
CDR3 protein: CASSWGGARTEAFF

J gene: TRBJ2-7
D gene: NA
V gene: TRBV21-1
clone size: NA
CDR3 DNA: TGTGCCAGCAGCAAACTCCCTCCGCCGGCTCTGACCTACGAGCAGTACTTC
CDR3 protein: CASSKLPPPALTYEQYF

J gene: TRBJ1-4
D gene: NA
V gene: TRBV12-5
clone size: once
CDR3 DNA: TGTGCTAGTGGTTTGGTACTCGGGGAGAATGAAAAACTGTTTTTT
CDR3 protein: CASGLVLGENEKLFF

J gene: TRBJ2-2
D gene: NA
V gene: TRBV6-5
clone size: NA
CDR3 DNA: TGTGCCAGCAGCTCCTTTGGGGTCCCCGGGGAGCTGTTTTTT
CDR3 protein: CASSSFGVPGELFF

J gene: TRBJ2-7
D gene: TRBD1
V gene: TRBV4-1
clone size: NA
CDR3 DNA: TGCGCCAGCAGCCAAGAAACCATTGGACAGGGGGCGTCCGAGCAGTACTTC
CDR3 protein: CASSQETIGQGASEQYF

J gene: TRBJ2-1
D gene: TRBD2
V gene: TRBV5-1
clone size: NA
CDR3 DNA: TGCGCCAGCAGCTTGCGGACTAGCGGGAGTGGCGTCGATGAGCAGTTCTTC
CDR3 protein: CASSLRTSGSGVDEQFF

J gene: TRBJ2-3
D gene: NA
V gene: TRBV15
clone size: NA
CDR3 DNA: TGTGCCACCAGCAGAGAAGACTGGCTAACAGATACGCAGTATTTT
CDR3 protein: CATSREDWLTDTQYF